The 6 T cell receptor beta chains below all came from one sample that was sequenced in a study of Ad26.COV2.S vaccination and SARS-CoV-2 variants listed by TCRdb under 2021. The method was the immunoSEQ multiplex PCR assay. Sourced from immuneACCESS, this table was stored by TCRdb with only in-frame sequences that have V and J called. A share of the clones is absent; for the studies checked, an unresolved V gene accounts for under half, and the remainder has no known explanation. The sample data list approximately 300,000 clones, and around four fifths of these were observed just once. About 2.1% of the sample rests with the top ten. Explained via the paper, the treatment or condition label denotes: some 20 received Ad26.COV2.S at low or high dose, single or two shots; about 5 received placebo; per-sample allocation not given. Repertoires of vaccine and placebo recipients were sequenced from samples taken on day 63 after the first injection.

The specimen was peripheral blood, collected in a trial of Ad26.COV2.S vaccine versus placebo. The receptor source for this set is a person aged 18-65 years who received the Ad26.COV2.S COVID-19 vaccine or a placebo.

This chain uses TRBV5-1 with TRBJ2-3; D is tentatively TRBD1 or TRBD2 (5 bases each). Germline V gives CDR1 SGHRS, CDR2 YFSETQ. The length of the CDR3 is 15 residues. V shed 1 base and J shed 0 bases, with 9 bases lying between them. In DNA form, the CDR3 reads TGCGCCAGCAGCTTGCTCGGGGCCAGCACAGATACGCAGTATTTT. As protein: CASSLLGASTDTQYF.

The gene calls are TRBV6-5 and TRBJ2-1, with a possible D match to TRBD2 (5 bases). Per germline, CDR1 MNHEY and CDR2 SVGAGI. V dropped 8 bases and J dropped 2 bases, with 13 bases sitting between them. The CDR3 contains 14 residues. This CDR3 is CASDGSRAYNEQFF. The CDR3 DNA follows: TGTGCCAGCGACGGGTCGAGGGCCTACAATGAGCAGTTCTTC.

V is TRBV28 and J is TRBJ2-3; perhaps D is TRBD1 or TRBD2 (5 bases each). The V gene's germline CDR1 is MDHEN and CDR2 SYDVKM. The CDR3 is 19 residues long. V was trimmed by 2 bases and J by 1 base, leaving 22 bases between them. The chain's CDR3 is CASSLGGTGASFGTDTQYF. CDR3 nucleotides: TGTGCCAGCAGTTTAGGAGGCACAGGAGCTAGTTTTGGCACAGATACGCAGTATTTT.

The chain joins TRBV5-1 to TRBJ1-1, with D perhaps matching TRBD1 (6 bases). CDR1 and CDR2 from the germline V gene are SGHRS and YFSETQ. Deletions cut 0 bases from V and 5 bases from J, with 11 bases between. The CDR3 spans 14 residues. CDR3 in amino acids: CASSLGRGKTEAFF. The CDR3 nucleotides read TGCGCCAGCAGCTTGGGCAGGGGAAAAACTGAAGCTTTCTTT.

The chain links TRBV2 to TRBJ1-2; TRBD1 is a possible D gene (5 bases). This CDR3 comprises 13 residues. V lost 6 bases, J lost 3 bases, and 11 bases lay in between. Germline V CDR1 and CDR2: SNHLY, FYNNEI. The CDR3 nucleotides read TGTGCCAGCAGCCAAGACAGTGACTATGGCTACACCTTC. Translation gives CASSQDSDYGYTF.

The genes are TRBV19 and TRBJ1-2; possibly TRBD1 for D (6 bases). This CDR3 is built from 13 residues. The germline V gene encodes CDR1 LNHDA and CDR2 SQIVND (reference sequence). V was clipped by 2 bases and J by 6 bases, with 10 bases between them. The CDR3 is CASSITGMDGYTF. Written as DNA, the CDR3 is TGTGCCAGTAGTATAACAGGGATGGATGGCTACACCTTC.